The next 24 T cell receptor beta chains were all read from a single sample in a study of T cell changes during pregnancy in multiple sclerosis. Clones were sequenced by immunoSEQ multiplex PCR, and TCRdb holds only the in-frame ones, with some missing. The sample holds tens of thousands of clones, roughly 92% seen once. Sample: CD8+ T cells from peripheral blood mononuclear cells, taken in the third trimester of pregnancy. Receptors were obtained from a female donor with multiple sclerosis, enrolled in a pregnancy study.

The chain carries TRBV29-1 and TRBJ2-5; D is ambiguous. The length of the CDR3 is 13 residues. Germline lookup yields CDR1 SQVTM and CDR2 ANQGSEA. The V and J ends lost 6 bases and 2 bases respectively, with 13 bases between them. The CDR3, as DNA: TGCAGCGTGCGCTTACGGGTGCAAGAGACCCAGTACTTC. Amino acids: CSVRLRVQETQYF.

V is TRBV4-3 and J is TRBJ2-7; TRBD2 matches at 7 bases. The V gene's germline CDR1 is LGHNA and CDR2 YSLEER. This CDR3 has 14 residues. V lost 4 bases to trimming and J lost 1 base; unmatched junction nucleotides: 4. This chain's CDR3 is CASSPRTSSYEQYF. The CDR3 nucleotides are TGCGCCAGCAGCCCTCGGACTAGTTCCTACGAGCAGTACTTC.

The gene calls are TRBV25-1 and TRBJ1-1; D perhaps matches TRBD1 (6 bases). Germline V CDR1 and CDR2: MGHDK, SYGVNS. The ends were cut back, 5 bases at V and 2 bases at J, with 12 bases in the middle. This CDR3 has 14 residues. The CDR3 reads CASSPTGINTEAFF. In nucleotides, the CDR3 is TGTGCCAGCAGTCCCACAGGGATTAACACTGAAGCTTTCTTT. The full variable domain, with the rest looked up from reference TRBV25-1 and TRBJ1-1, is EADIYQTPRYLVIGTGKKITLECSQTMGHDKMYWYQQDPGMELHLIHYSYGVNSTEKGDLSSESTVSRIRTEHFPLTLESARPSHTSQYLCASSPTGINTEAFFGQGTRLTVV.

V and J are TRBV28 and TRBJ1-3, with D possibly matching TRBD1 (5 bases). Trimming pared 6 bases from V and 1 base from J, leaving 19 bases between. This CDR3 region has 17 residues. Germline assignment: CDR1 MDHEN and CDR2 SYDVKM. CDR3 residues: CASSQTSGFTSGNTIYF. Here the CDR3 DNA reads TGTGCCAGCAGCCAAACGTCAGGGTTCACATCTGGAAACACCATATATTTT.

The chain uses TRBV5-4 and TRBJ2-7, with D possibly TRBD2 on 5 matching bases. The CDR3 spans 14 residues. In germline, CDR1 is SGHNT, CDR2 YYREEE (reference sequence). V lost 2 bases and J lost 5, with 14 bases in between. The CDR3: CASSLRGSPHEQYF. CDR3 DNA sequence: TGTGCCAGCAGCTTAAGAGGGAGTCCTCACGAGCAGTACTTC. The entire variable domain, with the rest obtained from reference TRBV5-4 and TRBJ2-7, is as follows: ETGVTQSPTHLIKTRGQQVTLRCSSQSGHNTVSWYQQALGQGPQFIFQYYREEENGRGNFPPRFSGLQFPNYSSELNVNALELDDSALYLCASSLRGSPHEQYFGPGTRLTVT.

The chain carries TRBV7-7 and TRBJ1-1; D gene uncertain. Germline CDR1 SSHAT, CDR2 FNYEAQ (reference sequence). CDR3 length equals 13 residues. Deletions cut 1 base from V and 1 base from J, with 4 bases between. The CDR3, as DNA: TGTGCCAGCAGCTTAGGACAGAACACTGAAGCTTTCTTT. This codes for CASSLGQNTEAFF.

Notes on this clone: The junction departs from the called germline gene at one end, perhaps through a read error. The chain joins TRBV15 to TRBJ2-7; TRBD1 is a possible D gene (6 bases). Per the germline V gene, CDR1 is LNHNV and CDR2 is YYDKDF (reference sequence). The CDR3 extends over 15 amino acids. In DNA form, the CDR3 reads TGTGCCACCAGCGGAGATATCACAGGGCGGCACGAGCAGTACTTC. This gives the protein CATSGDITGRHEQYF.

This sequence joins TRBV27 and TRBJ2-3, with D maybe TRBD2 (5 bases). The germline gives CDR1 MNHEY, CDR2 SMNVEV (reference sequence). Trimming shortened V by 2 bases and J by 8 bases, and 5 bases separated the two germline ends. The length of the CDR3 is 11 residues. The CDR3, as DNA: TGTGCCAGCAGTTTACGGGGTACGCAGTATTTT. Translated: CASSLRGTQYF.

V and J are TRBV7-9 and TRBJ2-7, with TRBD1 matching over 10 bases. The CDR3 extends over 13 amino acids. Germline trimming cut 1 base from V and 12 bases from J; bases unmatched to any gene: 6. Per germline, CDR1 SEHNR and CDR2 FQNEAQ (reference sequence). CDR3 amino acids: CASSLGTGGFGYF. CDR3 in DNA: TGTGCCAGCAGCTTAGGGACAGGGGGTTTTGGGTACTTC. Drawing the rest from reference TRBV7-9 and TRBJ2-7, the complete variable domain is DTGVSQNPRHKITKRGQNVTFRCDPISEHNRLYWYRQTLGQGPEFLTYFQNEAQLEKSRLLSDRFSAERPKGSFSTLEIQRTEQGDSAMYLCASSLGTGGFGYFGPGTRLTVT.

The CDR3 coding sequence is TGTGCCTGGACTCAGGGGGCGGCTTGGGCTGAAGCTTTCTTT. The encoded protein is CAWTQGAAWAEAFF. The J gene is TRBJ1-1, the V gene TRBV30; 8 positions match TRBD1. The trim removed 4 bases at V and 6 bases at J, leaving 10 bases unmatched. Germline CDR1 and CDR2: GTSNPN and SVGIG (reference sequence). This CDR3 is 14 amino acids long.

V is TRBV2 and J is TRBJ1-3; TRBD1 might be the D (5 bases). CDR3 length equals 17 residues. CDR1 is SNHLY, CDR2 FYNNEI, per germline. The V end was cut by 2 bases, the J end by 1 base, with 15 bases between. CDR3: CASSEQPGIFSGNTIYF. The DNA of the CDR3 is TGTGCCAGCAGTGAACAGCCAGGGATTTTTTCTGGAAACACCATATATTTT.

This chain links TRBV9 with TRBJ2-7, with D possibly being TRBD1 (5 bases). The CDR3 covers 14 residues. Germline lookup yields CDR1 SGDLS and CDR2 YYNGEE. Trimming removed 1 base at V and 6 bases at J, with 14 bases between. CDR3 sequence: CASSVLGQGSEQYF. The CDR3 nucleotides read TGTGCCAGCAGCGTATTGGGCCAGGGCTCCGAGCAGTACTTC. The whole variable domain, remainder taken from reference TRBV9 and TRBJ2-7, is DSGVTQTPKHLITATGQRVTLRCSPRSGDLSVYWYQQSLDQGLQFLIQYYNGEERAKGNILERFSAQQFPDLHSELNLSSLELGDSALYFCASSVLGQGSEQYFGPGTRLTVT.

This chain links TRBV2 with TRBJ1-1; no clear D. The CDR3 contains 10 residues. Trimming removed 7 bases at V and 8 bases at J, with 8 bases between. Germline lookup yields CDR1 SNHLY and CDR2 FYNNEI. The CDR3 spells CASTGREAFF. In DNA form, the CDR3 reads TGTGCCAGCACAGGCAGAGAAGCTTTCTTT.

The rearrangement uses TRBV5-4 and TRBJ2-1; TRBD2 agrees at 8 bases. The trim removed 4 bases at V and 8 bases at J, leaving 11 bases unmatched. Germline V gene lookup returns CDR1 SGHNT and CDR2 YYREEE (reference sequence). The CDR3 contains 15 residues. This CDR3 is CASSAPGLGFYEQFF. CDR3 nucleotides: TGTGCCAGCAGCGCTCCGGGACTAGGTTTCTATGAGCAGTTCTTC. The full variable domain, completed using reference TRBV5-4 and TRBJ2-1, is ETGVTQSPTHLIKTRGQQVTLRCSSQSGHNTVSWYQQALGQGPQFIFQYYREEENGRGNFPPRFSGLQFPNYSSELNVNALELDDSALYLCASSAPGLGFYEQFFGPGTRLTVL.

V and J are TRBV7-9 and TRBJ1-2, with unresolved D. CDR1 and CDR2 (germline): SEHNR, FQNEAQ (reference sequence). V lost 1 base, J lost 2 bases, and 8 bases lay in between. This CDR3 contains 14 residues. In DNA form, the CDR3 reads TGTGCCAGCAGCTTAGGAGGGTCGAACTATGGCTACACCTTC. It is translated as CASSLGGSNYGYTF.

The chain combines TRBV6-5 with TRBJ2-1; 9 bases fit TRBD2. V dropped 3 bases and J dropped 4; count of bases not matched to a gene: 7. This CDR3 has 16 amino acids. From germline, CDR1 is MNHEY and CDR2 SVGAGI. The CDR3 spells CASSYGSGSFYNEQFF. In DNA, the CDR3 is TGTGCCAGCAGTTATGGTAGCGGGAGCTTTTACAATGAGCAGTTCTTC.

The chain employs TRBV27 and TRBJ2-6, with 8 bases aligning to TRBD1. Germline V gives CDR1 MNHEY, CDR2 SMNVEV (reference sequence). The CDR3 covers 16 residues. V dropped 7 bases and J dropped 3; count of bases not matched to a gene: 8. CDR3 protein: CASTGTGGRGANVLTF. The DNA of the CDR3 is TGTGCCAGCACCGGGACAGGAGGACGTGGGGCCAACGTCCTGACTTTC.

The count of this clone is one. The chain employs TRBV4-1 and TRBJ1-2; D is possibly TRBD1 (6 bases). Trimming took off 0 bases at V and 1 base at J, with 12 bases between the two ends. CDR1 and CDR2 (germline): MGHRA, YSYEKL. This CDR3 has 16 residues. In DNA, the CDR3 is TGCGCCAGCAGCCAAGAGTATAGACAGGTTAACTATGGCTACACCTTC. This sequence encodes CASSQEYRQVNYGYTF.

The chain couples TRBV30 to TRBJ2-1; a weak D match, TRBD1 (6 bases). CDR1 and CDR2 from the germline V gene are GTSNPN and SVGIG (reference sequence). V dropped 2 bases and J dropped 16 bases, with 15 bases sitting between them. This CDR3 spans 11 amino acids. The CDR3 region is CAWSPVGHVFF. The CDR3 nucleotides read TGTGCCTGGAGTCCGGTGGGACACGTCTTCTTC.

CDR3 residues: CASTSSTGGPSGYTF. The CDR3 DNA reads TGTGCCAGCACCTCCTCTACGGGGGGGCCCTCTGGCTACACCTTC. The V gene is TRBV9, the J gene TRBJ1-2, with D perhaps matching TRBD1 (6 bases). CDR1 and CDR2 (germline): SGDLS, YYNGEE. The ends were cut back, 6 bases at V and 7 bases at J, with 22 bases in the middle. The CDR3 totals 15 residues.

The genes are TRBV5-6 and TRBJ1-1, with D tentatively TRBD1 (6 bases). V was pared by 4 bases and J by 1 base, with 14 bases between. Germline CDR1 SGHDT, CDR2 YYEEEE. The length of the CDR3 is 15 residues. The CDR3 DNA reads TGTGCCAGCAGCCTCGGGTGGACAGCGAACACTGAAGCTTTCTTT. It specifies CASSLGWTANTEAFF.

This clone has a handful of counts. J is TRBJ1-2 and V is TRBV7-9, with 9 bases aligning to TRBD1. CDR1 is SEHNR, CDR2 FQNEAQ, per germline (reference sequence). V trimming: 7 bases; J trimming: 2 bases; junction bases outside the gene matches: 5. This CDR3 region has 14 residues. CDR3 region: CASTPGQGNYGYTF. CDR3 DNA sequence: TGTGCCAGCACCCCGGGACAGGGAAACTATGGCTACACCTTC.

J is TRBJ1-5 and V is TRBV4-3; possible D gene TRBD1, 5 bases. Germline loops: CDR1 LGHNA, CDR2 YSLEER. CDR3 size: 15 residues. Trimming took off 8 bases at V and 4 bases at J, with 18 bases between the two ends. CDR3: CASPIFGARNQPQHF. CDR3 bases: TGCGCCAGCCCCATCTTTGGGGCACGAAATCAGCCCCAGCATTTT.

This clone was seen a handful of times. This chain joins TRBV27 and TRBJ2-7; maybe TRBD1 (6 bases). The CDR3 has 13 residues. CDR1 is MNHEY and CDR2 is SMNVEV in the germline V gene (reference sequence). V lost 5 bases and J 1 base, leaving 9 bases between the germline ends. In DNA form, the CDR3 reads TGTGCCAGCAGTGTAGGACAGTCCTACGAGCAGTACTTC. Amino acid sequence: CASSVGQSYEQYF.